Listed here is a single T cell receptor (beta chain). These data are taken from a study of blood T cell repertoires in COVID-19. Study as a whole: Donors in Cohort 3 counted as recovered after two negative PCRs, clearance, or symptom resolution. In each case, the material was cDNA or gDNA derived from T cells, B-cell-depleted T cells, or PBMCs.

Original processing notes: Amplification of reference gene primers provided the estimated nucleated cell counts. Only in-frame clones appear in the TCRdb table, and some are missing; sequencing was by immunoSEQ multiplex PCR. V, J and clone size are those of that table, while D and trimming were read from the DNA. Of 200,000 to 250,000 clones in the sample, 86% were seen once. In terms of age and location, participants ranged from roughly 18 to 90 years and lived in approximately 24 US areas. The sequence was obtained from a woman between 45 and 60 years old in a cohort exposed to, infected with or recovered from COVID-19 (not recorded which). The sequenced material came from PBMCs or T cells enriched from blood (not recorded which).

CDR3 region: CASSQDSGPSNEQFF. The CDR3 nucleotides read TGTGCCAGCAGCCAAGATAGCGGACCCTCTAATGAGCAGTTCTTC. This chain links TRBV4-2 with TRBJ2-1, with D maybe TRBD2 (6 bases). V was cut by 0 bases and J by 7 bases, with 13 bases left in between. Germline values: CDR1 LGHNA, CDR2 YNFKEQ. CDR3 size: 15 residues.